These 29 T cell receptor beta chains originate from one sample sequenced in a study of OX40 agonist ivuxolimab in advanced cancers. The assay was immunoSEQ multiplex PCR, and TCRdb's table has in-frame clones only and misses some. Here the sample spans some 70,000 clones, roughly 89% being singletons. The material sequenced was CD4+ or CD8+ T cells sorted from blood, taken in a trial of the OX40 agonist ivuxolimab. The source of these receptors is an adult with an advanced solid tumor such as melanoma, head and neck, liver or kidney cancer.

The chain couples TRBV4-2 to TRBJ2-6; D is unclear. Per germline, CDR1 LGHNA and CDR2 YNFKEQ. With 5 bases removed from V and 0 bases from J, the gap between germline ends came to 8 bases. There are 15 residues in the CDR3. CDR3 DNA: TGTGCCAGCAGCACACACACCTCTGGGGCCAACGTCCTGACTTTC. It codes for CASSTHTSGANVLTF.

The chain is built from TRBV2 and TRBJ1-6, with 8 nucleotides matching TRBD1. The CDR3 is made up of 14 amino acids. Per the germline V gene, CDR1 is SNHLY and CDR2 is FYNNEI. Trimming at V came to 2 bases and at J to 10 bases, leaving 4 bases not matched to a gene. The CDR3 coding sequence is TGTGCCAGCAGTGAAAGGACAGGGAGGTCACCCCTCCACTTT. Its translation: CASSERTGRSPLHF.

CDR3 sequence (DNA): TGTGCCAGCTCACCCGGATTCAAGAGCAATCAGCCCCAGCATTTT. Residues: CASSPGFKSNQPQHF. V is TRBV18 and J is TRBJ1-5; D is unclear. The germline V gene encodes CDR1 KGHSH and CDR2 LQKENI. The CDR3 runs to 15 residues. V was shortened by 3 bases and J by 1 base, with 10 bases between the two germline ends.

The rearrangement joins TRBV19 to TRBJ1-1; D is ambiguous. CDR1 is LNHDA and CDR2 is SQIVND in the germline V gene (reference sequence). CDR3 size: 13 residues. The V and J ends lost 9 bases and 5 bases respectively, with 16 bases between them. The CDR3 DNA reads TGTGCCAGCATGTCCCTTGGGATGACTGAAGCTTTCTTT. It encodes CASMSLGMTEAFF.

The CDR3 sequence is CASSLGGPVNTEAFF. The CDR3 DNA follows: TGTGCCAGCAGCTTGGGCGGGCCGGTGAACACTGAAGCTTTCTTT. The chain carries TRBV5-4 and TRBJ1-1, with D uncertain. Germline V gene lookup returns CDR1 SGHNT and CDR2 YYREEE (reference sequence). V shed 0 bases and J shed 0 bases, with 9 bases lying between them. CDR3 length: 15 amino acids.

V usage is TRBV5-1 and J usage is TRBJ1-4; weak D call: TRBD1 (6 bases). V shed 0 bases and J shed 7 bases, with 10 bases lying between them. Germline V CDR1 and CDR2: SGHRS, YFSETQ. The CDR3 totals 14 residues. Here the CDR3 reads CASSLEAGVEKLFF. The CDR3 nucleotides are TGCGCCAGCAGCTTGGAGGCAGGGGTTGAAAAACTGTTTTTT.

This chain connects TRBV6-1 to TRBJ1-1; D is unresolved. This CDR3 has 15 amino acids. The germline gives CDR1 MNHNS, CDR2 SASEGT. Trimming shortened V by 3 bases and J by 5 bases, and 16 bases separated the two germline ends. The CDR3 coding sequence is TGTGCCAGCAGTGAGCCCTATTTAAAAATTACTGAAGCTTTCTTT. Protein: CASSEPYLKITEAFF.

The gene calls are TRBV7-9 and TRBJ2-3; D gene uncertain. Trimming removed 0 bases from V and 3 bases from J, with 4 bases in between. Germline CDR1 is SEHNR and CDR2 is FQNEAQ (reference sequence). The CDR3 length is 13 residues. The CDR3 is CASSLAWTDTQYF. The CDR3, as DNA: TGTGCCAGCAGCTTAGCATGGACAGATACGCAGTATTTT. Looking up the rest from reference TRBV7-9 and TRBJ2-3 gives the full variable domain: DTGVSQNPRHKITKRGQNVTFRCDPISEHNRLYWYRQTLGQGPEFLTYFQNEAQLEKSRLLSDRFSAERPKGSFSTLEIQRTEQGDSAMYLCASSLAWTDTQYFGPGTRLTVL.

The chain uses TRBV19 and TRBJ2-7, with D perhaps TRBD1 (5 bases). Trimming took 3 bases from V and 5 from J, leaving 11 bases between them. The CDR3 runs 13 residues. Looked up from germline, CDR1 is LNHDA and CDR2 is SQIVND (reference sequence). CDR3: CASSIQGTNEQYF. The CDR3 bases are TGTGCCAGTAGTATCCAGGGAACCAACGAGCAGTACTTC.

In nucleotides, the CDR3 is TGTGCCAGCAGCTTGTTATCGGATACGCAGTATTTT. Translation: CASSLLSDTQYF. This rearrangement joins TRBV5-6 to TRBJ2-3; D remains unclear. There are 12 residues in the CDR3. The V and J ends lost 1 base and 6 bases respectively, with 6 bases between them. The germline V gene has CDR1 SGHDT and CDR2 YYEEEE.

The rearrangement links TRBV30 to TRBJ2-2; a possible D gene is TRBD1 (5 bases). Germline values: CDR1 GTSNPN, CDR2 SVGIG (reference sequence). Trimming removed 1 base from V and 5 bases from J, with 11 bases in between. The length of the CDR3 is 14 residues. The CDR3 nucleotides are TGTGCCTGGAGTGAGGGGCAGATAACCGGGGAGCTGTTTTTT. This translates into CAWSEGQITGELFF.

The chain has TRBV5-5 and TRBJ1-2; D gene ambiguous. Looked up from germline, CDR1 is SGHKS and CDR2 is YYEKEE (reference sequence). V lost 0 bases, J lost 8 bases, and 11 bases lay in between. The CDR3 spans 13 residues. CDR3 DNA sequence: TGTGCCAGCAGCTTGGAGTTTGCGGGAGGCTACACCTTC. Translation gives CASSLEFAGGYTF.

The chain uses TRBV5-4 and TRBJ1-3; D might be TRBD1 (6 bases). CDR3 length: 14 residues. Germline values: CDR1 SGHNT, CDR2 YYREEE (reference sequence). Trimming stripped 5 bases from V and 0 bases from J, with 9 bases between. The CDR3 DNA sequence: TGTGCCAGCAGGAAACAGGGCTCTGGAAACACCATATATTTT. It specifies CASRKQGSGNTIYF.

The CDR3 DNA is TGTGCCATCAGTGGGACAGGTTCCTACGAGCAGTACTTC. Protein product: CAISGTGSYEQYF. V usage is TRBV10-3 and J usage is TRBJ2-7; 7 positions agree with TRBD1. This CDR3 has 13 residues. V shed 4 bases and J 1 base; nucleotides not matched to a gene: 1. Germline values: CDR1 ENHRY, CDR2 SYGVKD.

The chain has TRBV20-1 and TRBJ1-2, with 7 positions matching TRBD1. V lost 6 bases and J lost 10; bases outside the gene matches: 8. CDR3 length: 11 residues. Germline V CDR1 and CDR2: DFQATT, SNEGSKA (reference sequence). CDR3 protein: CSARDRVAYTF. Written as DNA, the CDR3 is TGCAGTGCGCGCGACAGGGTGGCCTACACCTTC.

This clone was observed a handful of times. The rearrangement joins TRBV9 to TRBJ1-1; D gene ambiguous. Trimming cost V 1 base and J 5 bases, with 6 bases left between them. The V gene's germline CDR1 is SGDLS and CDR2 YYNGEE. The CDR3 covers 12 residues. The CDR3 loop is CASSVQETEAFF. In DNA form, the CDR3 reads TGTGCCAGCAGCGTACAAGAAACTGAAGCTTTCTTT. Filled out from reference TRBV9 and TRBJ1-1, the complete variable domain reads DSGVTQTPKHLITATGQRVTLRCSPRSGDLSVYWYQQSLDQGLQFLIQYYNGEERAKGNILERFSAQQFPDLHSELNLSSLELGDSALYFCASSVQETEAFFGQGTRLTVV.

The V gene is TRBV5-1, the J gene TRBJ2-3; D is uncertain. Trimming pared 0 bases from V and 2 bases from J, leaving 10 bases between. From germline, CDR1 is SGHRS and CDR2 YFSETQ. The CDR3 loop spans 15 amino acids. This CDR3 is CASSLGQGDTDTQYF. The DNA for the CDR3 is TGCGCCAGCAGCTTGGGGCAAGGAGACACAGATACGCAGTATTTT.

The rearrangement uses TRBV7-9 and TRBJ1-5, with unresolved D. The CDR3 totals 16 residues. Between the trimmed V and J ends, which lost 2 bases and 6 bases, there was a span of 17 bases. Germline V gene lookup returns CDR1 SEHNR and CDR2 FQNEAQ (reference sequence). The CDR3 DNA reads TGTGCCAGCAGCTTAACCAAAGGGATAGGAGTTCAGCCCCAGCATTTT. This encodes CASSLTKGIGVQPQHF.

This chain connects TRBV5-1 to TRBJ2-1; 7 nucleotides match TRBD2. The CDR3 is 12 amino acids. CDR1 and CDR2 from the germline V gene are SGHRS and YFSETQ. J lost 8 bases, V lost 5 bases, and 4 bases had no gene match. DNA of the CDR3: TGCGCCAGCAGTAGCGGGTTCGATGAGCAGTTCTTC. As protein: CASSSGFDEQFF.

This sequence joins TRBV7-9 and TRBJ2-1, with D perhaps TRBD1 (7 bases). Looked up from germline, CDR1 is SEHNR and CDR2 is FQNEAQ (reference sequence). Trimming took 5 bases from V and 7 from J, leaving 15 bases between them. The CDR3 is 14 residues long. The CDR3 region is CASSPGGLPNEQFF. CDR3 bases: TGTGCCAGCAGCCCAGGGGGACTCCCGAATGAGCAGTTCTTC.

This clone appeared a few times. This rearrangement joins TRBV10-3 to TRBJ1-2; 10 bases are shared with TRBD1. The V and J ends lost 6 bases and 6 bases, in that order; junction bases with no gene match: 4. CDR3 length equals 13 residues. CDR1 ENHRY and CDR2 SYGVKD come from the germline V gene. The CDR3 DNA reads as TGTGCCATCAGGCAGACAGGGGGCCATGGCTACACCTTC. It encodes CAIRQTGGHGYTF.

This clone came up a few times. CDR3: CAISATNQPQHF. The CDR3 region has the DNA TGTGCCATCAGTGCTACCAATCAGCCCCAGCATTTT. The chain employs TRBV10-3 and TRBJ1-5; no definite D call. With 4 bases removed from V and 3 bases from J, the gap between germline ends came to 4 bases. CDR3 length equals 12 residues. Germline lookup yields CDR1 ENHRY and CDR2 SYGVKD.

CDR3: CASSYSGGLYEQYF. CDR3 sequence (DNA): TGTGCCAGCAGCTATAGCGGGGGGCTCTACGAGCAGTACTTC. The chain is built from TRBV7-9 and TRBJ2-7, with 10 bases matching TRBD2. This CDR3 region has 14 residues. The germline V gene has CDR1 SEHNR and CDR2 FQNEAQ (reference sequence). With V trimmed by 4 bases and J by 3 bases, 3 bases remained unmatched.

This clone appeared a single time. This rearrangement joins TRBV27 to TRBJ1-1, with D possibly being TRBD1 (5 bases). The CDR3 sequence is 18 residues long. Germline values: CDR1 MNHEY, CDR2 SMNVEV (reference sequence). The germline V and J ends were trimmed by 5 bases and 0 bases, with 22 bases remaining between them. Here the CDR3 reads CASSGGRETIRMNTEAFF. CDR3 coding DNA: TGTGCCAGCAGTGGGGGTCGAGAGACCATAAGAATGAACACTGAAGCTTTCTTT.

The J gene is TRBJ1-6, the V gene TRBV4-3, with a weak D call TRBD1 (6 bases). Germline V lookup: CDR1 LGHNA, CDR2 YSLEER. CDR3 length equals 13 residues. Trimming stripped 4 bases from V and 7 bases from J, with 8 bases between. The CDR3 DNA sequence: TGCGCCAGCAGCCCCCAGGGGAATTCACCCCTCCACTTT. It translates to CASSPQGNSPLHF.

On this clone itself: This sample also contains other DNA sequences that code for the same CDR3. This sequence joins TRBV11-3 and TRBJ2-1, with TRBD1 identical over 10 bases. The V segment lost 3 bases and the J segment 5 bases; nucleotides outside the gene matches: 4. Germline V CDR1 and CDR2: SGHNT, YENEEA. This CDR3 comprises 15 residues. CDR3 nucleotides: TGTGCCAGCAGCTTCTCCGGGACAGGGGACAATGAGCAGTTCTTC. It is translated as CASSFSGTGDNEQFF.

Concerning this clone: The sample contains more than one DNA sequence encoding this CDR3. This chain connects TRBV2 to TRBJ1-5; D is undetermined. This CDR3 is 12 amino acids long. Trimming pared 5 bases from V and 3 bases from J, leaving 5 bases between. CDR1 is SNHLY, CDR2 FYNNEI, per germline. The CDR3 reads CASSPDNQPQHF. As DNA, the CDR3 is TGTGCCAGCAGTCCAGACAATCAGCCCCAGCATTTT.

The V call is TRBV5-6, the J call TRBJ1-1; no definite D call. Germline V gene sequence: CDR1 SGHDT, CDR2 YYEEEE. V gave up 1 base and J gave up 8 bases, with 18 bases separating them. The CDR3 sequence is 15 residues long. In DNA, the CDR3 is TGTGCCAGCAGCTTGCTGCCGTTGGGAGGTCGCGAAGCTTTCTTT. It translates to CASSLLPLGGREAFF.

The chain carries TRBV2 and TRBJ2-1; D may be TRBD2 (6 bases). The CDR3 runs to 13 residues. Trimming cost V 7 bases and J 6 bases, with 13 bases left between them. Germline lookup yields CDR1 SNHLY and CDR2 FYNNEI. In nucleotides, the CDR3 is TGTGCCAGCACTCCAGGGACTTCCAATGAGCAGTTCTTC. Amino acid sequence: CASTPGTSNEQFF.